Listed below are T cell receptor beta chains from one sample, sequenced in a study of Graves' ophthalmopathy and Graves' hyperthyroidism. TCRdb re-analysed the multiplex PCR reads in MiXCR, keeping a single row per CDR3 protein. The data hold around 1.1 million distinct CDR3 sequences, with 35% to 40% observed a single time. The sequenced sample was peripheral blood or thyroid tissue (not recorded which). These receptors were collected from an adult man with Graves' hyperthyroidism. CDR3s include the opening cysteine and the closing phenylalanine or tryptophan.

v_call cdr3_aa
TRBV20-1 CSASTSSQETQYF
TRBV20-1 CSARGLAEALHF
TRBV9 CASSAYGGALETQYF
TRBV5-5 CASSFDGSPLHF
TRBV5-5 CASSPGTGGVQPQHF
TRBV7-2 CASSPGWTGEQYF
TRBV20-1 CSAQLAGISYEQYF
TRBV11-2 CASSHPDRGIMETQYF
TRBV9 CASSGQGRSYEQYF
TRBV20-1 CSASGGAYQETQYF
TRBV7-9 CASSLEVSRGYTF